This T cell receptor beta chain was sequenced during a study of HIV-infected children after antiretroviral therapy interruption. In the study overall: Children were on planned treatment interruption or continuous treatment. For the interruption arm, samples span week 0 through about 3 years after study end. EBV and CMV exposure was recorded in most children. Notes on the study in general: The Gini coefficient of naive CD4+ repertoires rose, returning to baseline by 3 years.

Trimming cost V 2 bases and J 8 bases, with 9 bases left between them. The germline V gene encodes CDR1 MDHEN and CDR2 SYDVKM. This CDR3 has 12 amino acids. This clonotype was seen many times. Antigen specificity is unknown. A 3' RACE protocol on RNA, with unique molecular identifiers, produced the TCR library. TCRdb itself ran the 3' RACE reads through MiXCR, one entry per CDR3 protein. The data show 40,000 or so distinct CDR3 sequences, with over 6% seen just once and approximately 1% held by the top ten. The treatment denotes: PENTA 11 planned treatment interruption arm or continuous ART arm. This TCR derives from a pool of human donors with HIV. The material sequenced was CD45RA+ CD4+ T cells from PBMCs, pooled from several time points, taken from a donor given antiretroviral therapy, either interrupted or continuous. Subset denoted: naive CD4+ CD45RA+ CD45RO- T cells. The chain joins TRBV28 to TRBJ1-2; D unresolved. CDR3 nucleotides: TGTGCCAGCAGTTTAGCAAAAGGGGGCTACACCTTC. Encoded protein: CASSLAKGGYTF.